This entry is about one T cell receptor beta chain. Clones were sequenced by immunoSEQ multiplex PCR, and TCRdb holds only the in-frame ones, with some missing. The data hold about 71,000 clones, with over 85% observed a single time. CDR3 size: 16 residues. Unmatched junction bases numbered 12, after V lost 3 bases and J lost 5 bases. Germline V lookup: CDR1 LGHNA, CDR2 YSLEER. The data were obtained in a study of technical replicates of blood from a handful of donors. The sample consisted of T cells isolated from PBMCs. This sequence originates from a human donor in good health. The rearrangement uses TRBV4-3 and TRBJ2-7; TRBD1 matches 8 bases. CDR3: CASSHYPRTGPNEQYF. The CDR3 DNA is TGCGCCAGCAGCCACTATCCCCGGACAGGGCCTAACGAGCAGTACTTC.